These 9 T cell receptor beta chains were sequenced from one sample in a study of CD8+ T cells in alopecia areata. Extracted from the samples, RNA was reverse transcribed into cDNA to serve as the sequencing template. Produced via immunoSEQ multiplex PCR; TCRdb's table is partial and in-frame only. Of around 110,000 clones listed, 65% to 85% are singletons. The treatment: oral pan-JAK inhibitor, 5-10 mg twice daily. This material consisted of CD8+ T cells sorted from blood, taken at week 24, from a patient treated with tofacitinib. The receptors come from a human donor with alopecia areata.

The chain has TRBV29-1 and TRBJ2-2; 11 bases are shared with TRBD1. From germline, CDR1 is SQVTM and CDR2 ANQGSEA. The V and J ends lost 2 bases and 5 bases, in that order; junction bases with no gene match: 13. The CDR3 runs 18 residues. The CDR3 reads CSVELTSGGTGGTGELFF. In DNA, the CDR3 is TGCAGCGTTGAATTGACAAGCGGAGGGACAGGGGGAACCGGGGAGCTGTTTTTT.

The CDR3 nucleotides read TGTGCCAGCAGGCGGGGGGGCTGGGACACAGATACGCAGTATTTT. This codes for CASRRGGWDTDTQYF. V gene TRBV6-1 combines with J gene TRBJ2-3; 9 bases map to TRBD2. Germline CDR1 MNHNS, CDR2 SASEGT. J was trimmed by 2 bases and V by 6 bases; bases with no gene match: 6. The CDR3 covers 15 residues.

The chain employs TRBV5-4 and TRBJ2-3, with a possible D match to TRBD2 (5 bases). Germline-derived CDR1 and CDR2 are SGHNT and YYREEE (reference sequence). The CDR3 is 14 amino acids. V was pared by 0 bases and J by 1 base, with 6 bases between. The chain's CDR3 is CASSLAGGTDTQYF. CDR3 nucleotide sequence: TGTGCCAGCAGCTTGGCCGGGGGCACAGATACGCAGTATTTT. The whole variable domain, filled in from reference TRBV5-4 and TRBJ2-3, reads ETGVTQSPTHLIKTRGQQVTLRCSSQSGHNTVSWYQQALGQGPQFIFQYYREEENGRGNFPPRFSGLQFPNYSSELNVNALELDDSALYLCASSLAGGTDTQYFGPGTRLTVL.

This chain links TRBV27 with TRBJ2-7, with D perhaps matching TRBD1 (6 bases). The CDR3 runs to 15 residues. Trimming took 6 bases from V and 2 from J, leaving 17 bases between them. The germline CDR1 and CDR2 sequences are MNHEY and SMNVEV (reference sequence). This chain's CDR3 is CASSPLTGPPYEQYF. The DNA for the CDR3 is TGTGCCAGCAGCCCATTGACAGGCCCCCCCTACGAGCAGTACTTC.

The V call is TRBV7-9, the J call TRBJ2-5; D gene ambiguous. The end of the DNA aligns better with TRBJ2-7, so the J call may be wrong. Germline lookup yields CDR1 SEHNR and CDR2 FQNEAQ (reference sequence). The CDR3 spans 15 residues. The CDR3 DNA is TGTGCCAGCAGCTTAGAAGTCAGTATGAACTACGAGCAGTACTTC. Translating it yields CASSLEVSMNYEQYF.

As DNA, the CDR3 is TGTGCCAGCAGCTTAGTTGCTAGCGGGGGGGCAGATACGCAGTATTTT. It is translated as CASSLVASGGADTQYF. The V gene is TRBV7-6, the J gene TRBJ2-3; 12 bases match TRBD2. Germline V gives CDR1 SGHVS, CDR2 FNYEAQ. CDR3 length equals 16 residues. With V trimmed by 1 base and J by 4 bases, 3 bases remained unmatched.

The chain links TRBV7-2 to TRBJ2-1; 15 bases are shared with TRBD2. J gave up 8 bases and V 5 bases, and 7 bases lay outside the gene matches. There are 16 residues in the CDR3. In germline, CDR1 is SGHTA, CDR2 FQGNSA. The CDR3 sequence: CASSPRTSGGADEQFF. DNA of the CDR3: TGTGCCAGCAGCCCTCGGACTAGCGGGGGGGCCGATGAGCAGTTCTTC.

The V and J genes are TRBV30 and TRBJ2-7; possible D gene TRBD2, 7 bases. This CDR3 has 15 residues. The germline gives CDR1 GTSNPN, CDR2 SVGIG (reference sequence). Trimming removed 4 bases from V and 0 bases from J, with 16 bases in between. CDR3 sequence (DNA): TGTGCCTGGAAAAGGGGGGGCACGAGCTCCTACGAGCAGTACTTC. Residues: CAWKRGGTSSYEQYF.

The V call is TRBV13, the J call TRBJ2-7; D is unresolved. The end of the DNA aligns better with TRBJ2-1, so the J call may be wrong. The CDR3 spans 14 residues. CDR1 is PRHDT and CDR2 is FYEKMQ in the germline V gene (reference sequence). CDR3 sequence: CASSFESAGRTQFF. The CDR3 DNA reads as TGTGCCAGCAGCTTTGAAAGCGCAGGAAGGACCCAGTTCTTC.